This T cell receptor beta chain stems from a study of Ad26.COV2.S vaccination and SARS-CoV-2 variants. The wider study: COV1001, an Ad26.COV2.S trial, supplied this vaccine-arm donor. Intramuscular Ad26.COV2.S at 5x10^10 or 1x10^11 viral particles.

The table came from immunoSEQ multiplex PCR; TCRdb's copy has only in-frame clones and leaves some out. The sample consists of 510,000 or so clones, around nine tenths of them appearing once. The CDR3 length is 15 residues. With V trimmed by 6 bases and J by 1 base, 5 bases remained unmatched. Per the germline V gene, CDR1 is MDHEN and CDR2 is SYDVKM. Treatment: roughly 19 received Ad26.COV2.S at low or high dose, single or two shots; 5 received placebo; per-sample allocation not given. Collection of samples fell on day 63 after the first vaccine or placebo injection. This specimen was peripheral blood, taken in a trial of Ad26.COV2.S vaccine versus placebo. This receptor was identified in a person aged 18 to 65 who received the Ad26.COV2.S COVID-19 vaccine or a placebo. V usage is TRBV28 and J usage is TRBJ1-2; 10 nucleotides match TRBD1. CDR3 amino acids: CASSTGTGVNYGYTF. The CDR3 DNA is TGTGCCAGCAGCACCGGGACAGGGGTTAACTATGGCTACACCTTC.